What follows are 21 T cell receptor beta chains derived from one specimen sequenced in a study of pediatric ulcerative colitis (dated by TCRdb to about 2019). The receptor library was made with the immunoSEQ multiplex PCR assay. What TCRdb holds here is the immuneACCESS table cut down to in-frame rearrangements. Part of the clones is not present; checked against another copy, under half of the missing clones reflect an unresolved V gene, and the others are unexplained. The sample records about 34,000 clones, about 81% of which are singletons. The top ten clonotypes cover 8% to 9.5% of the sample. During colonoscopy, one to two pinch biopsies were obtained from the rectum for research. The sample taken for sequencing was gut tissue. The receptors were sampled from a boy younger than 18 with severe ulcerative colitis.

The chain employs TRBV28 and TRBJ1-6; no firm D call. Trimming shortened V by 7 bases and J by 5 bases, and 12 bases separated the two germline ends. There are 14 residues in the CDR3. CDR1 is MDHEN and CDR2 is SYDVKM in the germline V gene. The CDR3 protein is CASTPTPNNSPLHF. The CDR3 nucleotides read TGTGCCAGCACCCCAACACCTAATAATTCACCCCTCCACTTT. Based on the CDR3 plus reference TRBV28 and TRBJ1-6, the full variable domain is DVKVTQSSRYLVKRTGEKVFLECVQDMDHENMFWYRQDPGLGLRLIYFSYDVKMKEKGDIPEGYSVSREKKERFSLILESASTNQTSMYLCASTPTPNNSPLHFGNGTRLTVT.

J is TRBJ1-3 and V is TRBV30, with no clear D. The V end lost 1 base, the J end lost 2 bases, and 9 bases lay between the germline ends. The CDR3 consists of 14 residues. From germline, CDR1 is GTSNPN and CDR2 SVGIG (reference sequence). CDR3: CAWSGRGPGNTIYF. CDR3 in DNA: TGTGCCTGGAGTGGACGAGGGCCTGGAAACACCATATATTTT.

The V gene is TRBV7-9, the J gene TRBJ2-3, with TRBD1 matching 7 bases. CDR1 SEHNR and CDR2 FQNEAQ come from the germline V gene (reference sequence). V dropped 1 base and J dropped 1; count of bases not matched to a gene: 8. The CDR3 has 17 residues. CDR3 sequence reads: CASSLGRGGLRTDTQYF. The DNA of the CDR3 is TGTGCCAGCAGCTTAGGGCGAGGGGGCCTACGCACAGATACGCAGTATTTT.

The genes are TRBV5-1 and TRBJ2-1, with D unresolved. V was trimmed by 3 bases and J by 0 bases, leaving 7 bases between them. CDR3 length: 14 amino acids. The germline V gene encodes CDR1 SGHRS and CDR2 YFSETQ. In DNA, the CDR3 is TGCGCCAGCAGCTACGCGAGCTCCTACAATGAGCAGTTCTTC. Its translation: CASSYASSYNEQFF.

This chain uses TRBV10-1 with TRBJ2-1; unclear D gene. Per the germline V gene, CDR1 is WNHNN and CDR2 is SYGVQD (reference sequence). The germline V and J ends were trimmed by 6 bases and 4 bases, with 13 bases remaining between them. The CDR3 consists of 14 residues. The CDR3 coding sequence is TGCGCCAGCAGCGAAAGTCCCCCATACAATGAGCAGTTCTTC. As protein: CASSESPPYNEQFF.

The chain has TRBV11-1 and TRBJ1-2, with D hard to call. The germline V gene encodes CDR1 SGHAT and CDR2 FQDESV (reference sequence). The V end lost 1 base, the J end lost 6 bases, and 12 bases lay between the germline ends. There are 14 residues in the CDR3. The CDR3 here is CASSLDGRRDGYTF. CDR3 nucleotides: TGTGCCAGCAGCTTAGACGGCCGGAGGGATGGCTACACCTTC.

The chain carries TRBV5-1 and TRBJ2-5; the match to TRBD2 covers 7 bases. V trimming: 3 bases; J trimming: 5 bases; junction bases outside the gene matches: 7. The CDR3 has 14 amino acids. CDR1 is SGHRS, CDR2 YFSETQ, per germline. In DNA, the CDR3 is TGCGCCAGCAGCTCCGGACTAGTGAGCGAGACCCAGTACTTC. Its translation: CASSSGLVSETQYF.

V is TRBV5-1 and J is TRBJ2-2, with D hard to call. Germline V gives CDR1 SGHRS, CDR2 YFSETQ. The CDR3 loop spans 15 amino acids. Trimming removed 1 base from V and 2 bases from J, with 9 bases in between. The CDR3 sequence is CASSLSTPNTGELFF. The CDR3 DNA is TGCGCCAGCAGCTTGTCTACACCCAACACCGGGGAGCTGTTTTTT.

The rearrangement joins TRBV7-9 to TRBJ2-1, with D perhaps TRBD1 (6 bases). This CDR3 comprises 18 residues. Germline CDR1 SEHNR, CDR2 FQNEAQ (reference sequence). V shed 4 bases and J shed 4 bases, with 23 bases lying between them. CDR3 in DNA: TGTGCCAGCAGCTCCACAGGGATTAGGGCCCGATCTTACAATGAGCAGTTCTTC. This codes for CASSSTGIRARSYNEQFF.

The chain carries TRBV7-8 and TRBJ2-7, with 9 bases matching TRBD2. V dropped 3 bases and J dropped 2; count of bases not matched to a gene: 11. Germline lookup yields CDR1 SGHVS and CDR2 FQNEAQ. The CDR3 runs to 17 residues. CDR3: CASSFRSGGTLTYEQYF. In nucleotides, the CDR3 is TGTGCCAGCAGCTTTAGAAGCGGGGGGACTCTTACCTACGAGCAGTACTTC.

The genes are TRBV27 and TRBJ1-6, with unresolved D. The CDR3 covers 17 residues. Trimming cost V 0 bases and J 7 bases, with 16 bases left between them. CDR1 and CDR2 (germline): MNHEY, SMNVEV (reference sequence). The DNA of the CDR3 is TGTGCCAGCAGTTTATCCGCCTCACGGACGGGAAATTCACCCCTCCACTTT. Translating it yields CASSLSASRTGNSPLHF.

This clone has only a few counts. This chain joins TRBV19 and TRBJ2-7; 9 bases fit TRBD1. The CDR3 spans 13 residues. The V gene end was trimmed by 6 bases and the J gene end by 5 bases; junction bases not matched to a gene: 5. Germline V lookup: CDR1 LNHDA, CDR2 SQIVND (reference sequence). DNA of the CDR3: TGTGCCAGTAGCCTACAGGGGGCGGACGAGCAGTACTTC. Protein sequence: CASSLQGADEQYF. The full variable domain, completed using reference TRBV19 and TRBJ2-7, is DGGITQSPKYLFRKEGQNVTLSCEQNLNHDAMYWYRQDPGQGLRLIYYSQIVNDFQKGDIAEGYSVSREKKESFPLTVTSAQKNPTAFYLCASSLQGADEQYFGPGTRLTVT.

The chain employs TRBV28 and TRBJ1-3; D unresolved. There are 15 residues in the CDR3. Germline CDR1 MDHEN, CDR2 SYDVKM. V shed 7 bases and J shed 0 bases, with 13 bases lying between them. CDR3: CASTTTGNSGNTIYF. Here the CDR3 DNA reads TGTGCCAGCACAACGACTGGAAACTCTGGAAACACCATATATTTT.

The V gene is TRBV11-2, the J gene TRBJ2-3, with no clear D. Trimming took 0 bases from V and 8 from J, leaving 0 bases between them. The CDR3 extends over 10 amino acids. CDR1 and CDR2 from the germline V gene are SGHAT and FQNNGV. CDR3 residues: CASSLDTQYF. CDR3 in DNA: TGTGCCAGCAGCTTAGATACGCAGTATTTT.

CDR3 in DNA: TGTGCCAGCAGCTTACGGGGGTCTGGAAACACCATATATTTT. It translates to CASSLRGSGNTIYF. The V call is TRBV13, the J call TRBJ1-3; D possibly corresponds to TRBD1 (5 bases). The germline CDR1 and CDR2 sequences are PRHDT and FYEKMQ (reference sequence). The CDR3 extends over 14 amino acids. V lost 2 bases and J 1 base, leaving 6 bases between the germline ends.

A few counts support this clone. The chain is built from TRBV19 and TRBJ2-7; tentative D call: TRBD2 (6 bases). With 1 base removed from V and 2 bases from J, the gap between germline ends came to 9 bases. Germline CDR1 LNHDA, CDR2 SQIVND (reference sequence). The CDR3 contains 14 residues. The CDR3, as DNA: TGTGCCAGTAGTATAGGGAGGGGTACCTACGAGCAGTACTTC. It yields the protein CASSIGRGTYEQYF.

Notes on this clone: Since no conserved phenylalanine or tryptophan closes the CDR3, a read error is the likely cause. The rearrangement links TRBV29-1 to TRBJ1-6; unclear D gene. The V gene's germline CDR1 is SQVTM and CDR2 ANQGSEA. This CDR3 region has 14 residues. Between the trimmed V and J ends, which lost 6 bases and 7 bases, there was a span of 16 bases. DNA of the CDR3: TGCAGCGTCAAACTTTGGGGAAGGAATTCACCCCTCCACCTT. Its protein is CSVKLWGRNSPLHL.

V usage is TRBV11-2 and J usage is TRBJ1-2; 9 bases are shared with TRBD1. Germline lookup yields CDR1 SGHAT and CDR2 FQNNGV. V dropped 5 bases and J dropped 9; count of bases not matched to a gene: 7. The CDR3 is made up of 13 amino acids. CDR3 nucleotide sequence: TGTGCCAGCAGCGCCGGGACAGGGATCCGCTACACCTTC. Translated, it gives CASSAGTGIRYTF.

This clone is labeled medium-sized. The rearrangement joins TRBV5-8 to TRBJ1-3, with 7 bases fitting TRBD1. Germline CDR1 SGHTS, CDR2 YDEGEE. This CDR3 has 14 residues. V lost 6 bases and J lost 2; bases outside the gene matches: 5. The CDR3 loop reads CASTLTGAGNTIYF. The DNA of the CDR3 is TGTGCCAGCACCCTCACAGGGGCTGGAAACACCATATATTTT.

This clone showed up just a few times. The chain links TRBV28 to TRBJ1-2, with a possible D match to TRBD1 (5 bases). The CDR3 totals 15 residues. CDR1 MDHEN and CDR2 SYDVKM come from the germline V gene. Trimming took off 5 bases at V and 1 base at J, with 14 bases between the two ends. CDR3 DNA sequence: TGTGCCAGCAGTCAAACACCAAGGGGTAACTATGGCTACACCTTC. Translated: CASSQTPRGNYGYTF.

This clone has more than one count but fewer than ten. The genes are TRBV12-5 and TRBJ1-2, with a possible D match to TRBD1 (5 bases). CDR3 length: 14 residues. Between the trimmed V and J ends, which lost 6 bases and 4 bases, there was a span of 15 bases. Germline loops: CDR1 LGHNT, CDR2 FRNRAP. The CDR3 sequence is CASGRFRQIYGYTF. In nucleotides, the CDR3 is TGTGCTAGTGGCCGCTTCAGACAGATCTATGGCTACACCTTC.